This TCR beta chain stems from a study of T cells in Graves' hyperthyroidism and ophthalmopathy. Study findings and constraints: Ophthalmopathy and stable hyperthyroidism were separated by a 13 V-J model.

Amplification targeted TCR beta CDR3 regions from RNA transcripts. RT-PCR in the first round (using the HTBI primer set) targeted the TCR CDR3. TCRdb recomputed calls from the multiplex PCR reads with MiXCR, one row per CDR3 protein. The top ten hold 25% to 30% of the sample, which has approximately 400,000 distinct CDR3 sequences, more than 13% seen once. The germline V and J ends were trimmed by 6 bases and 3 bases, with 12 bases remaining between them. Germline CDR1 and CDR2: SNHLY and FYNNEI. There are 14 residues in the CDR3. This clonotype was picked up a small number of times. What it recognizes is unknown.

The receptor was isolated from a man aged 50-59 years with Graves' ophthalmopathy. The source material was blood. The chain carries TRBV2 and TRBJ1-5, with D perhaps matching TRBD1 (5 bases). The CDR3 DNA reads as TGTGCCAGCAGGCCGGGGACCCTCAATCAGCCCCAGCATTTT. This encodes CASRPGTLNQPQHF.